Only one count was recorded for the clone carrying this T cell receptor (beta chain). The germline V and J ends were trimmed by 4 bases and 0 bases, with 16 bases remaining between them. Germline-derived CDR1 and CDR2 are MNHNY and SVGAGI (reference sequence). This CDR3 has 16 amino acids. These data are taken from a study of cytomegalovirus exposure and HLA in healthy donors. PCR amplification relied on 60 Vbeta primers (plus 13 Jbeta primers). Assay used: immunoSEQ multiplex PCR; TCRdb lists only in-frame clones, some missing. Here the sample spans 99,000 or so clones, about 83% being singletons. The sample consisted of PBMCs. This TCR came from a female donor in good health and CMV-seropositive. This chain uses TRBV6-6 with TRBJ2-7; a weak D match, TRBD1 (6 bases). Written as DNA, the CDR3 is TGTGCCAGCAGTTTCACGATCCAGGGGTTCTCCTACGAGCAGTACTTC. This codes for CASSFTIQGFSYEQYF.